The 31 T cell receptor beta chains below were found in one sample sequenced in a study of blood T cell repertoires in COVID-19. Method: immunoSEQ multiplex PCR; TCRdb's copy keeps in-frame clones and lacks some. The sample has roughly 250,000 clones, 90% seen once. Material: peripheral blood. The origin of the receptors is a woman aged 40 to 50 with acute or convalescent COVID-19.

This clone was observed a few times. This chain connects TRBV2 to TRBJ1-1, with a weak D call TRBD1 (6 bases). Per germline, CDR1 SNHLY and CDR2 FYNNEI. Trimming pared 10 bases from V and 4 bases from J, leaving 16 bases between. There are 13 residues in the CDR3. The CDR3 region is CATLDRRGTEAFF. CDR3 sequence (DNA): TGTGCCACCCTAGACAGGCGAGGCACTGAAGCTTTCTTT.

The V call is TRBV7-2, the J call TRBJ1-6; a weak D match, TRBD1 (6 bases). The CDR3 sequence is 17 residues long. The ends were cut back, 5 bases at V and 4 bases at J, with 18 bases in the middle. Looked up from germline, CDR1 is SGHTA and CDR2 is FQGNSA. The CDR3 reads CASSPLGGLFYNSPLHF. The CDR3 DNA follows: TGTGCCAGCAGCCCGCTGGGGGGGCTCTTTTATAATTCACCCCTCCACTTT.

The rearrangement joins TRBV19 to TRBJ1-2, with D possibly being TRBD1 (5 bases). CDR3 size: 13 residues. Germline lookup yields CDR1 LNHDA and CDR2 SQIVND (reference sequence). The CDR3 coding sequence is TGTGCTACCCTGCCAGGGAATAACTATGGCTACACCTTC. Protein product: CATLPGNNYGYTF.

V gene TRBV19 combines with J gene TRBJ1-5, with 9 bases matching TRBD1. CDR1 LNHDA and CDR2 SQIVND come from the germline V gene (reference sequence). The V and J ends lost 5 bases and 12 bases, in that order; junction bases with no gene match: 8. The length of the CDR3 is 13 residues. As DNA, the CDR3 is TGTGCCAGTAGTTTTACCGGGACAGGGAGCCAGCATTTT. This sequence encodes CASSFTGTGSQHF. Drawing the rest from reference TRBV19 and TRBJ1-5, the complete variable domain is DGGITQSPKYLFRKEGQNVTLSCEQNLNHDAMYWYRQDPGQGLRLIYYSQIVNDFQKGDIAEGYSVSREKKESFPLTVTSAQKNPTAFYLCASSFTGTGSQHFGDGTRLSIL.

The table lists this clone with a few counts. The chain has TRBV7-9 and TRBJ2-1; 7 nucleotides match TRBD2. V shed 1 base and J 3 bases; nucleotides not matched to a gene: 3. The germline V gene encodes CDR1 SEHNR and CDR2 FQNEAQ (reference sequence). The CDR3 length is 15 residues. CDR3 residues: CASSLVGLDYNEQFF. CDR3 in DNA: TGTGCCAGCAGCTTAGTAGGACTAGACTACAATGAGCAGTTCTTC.

The J gene is TRBJ1-1, the V gene TRBV6-5; weak D call: TRBD1 (5 bases). CDR3 size: 14 residues. CDR1 is MNHEY, CDR2 SVGAGI, per germline. The germline V and J ends were trimmed by 7 bases and 1 base, with 13 bases remaining between them. This CDR3 reads CASKRDWANTEAFF. DNA for the CDR3: TGTGCCAGCAAACGGGACTGGGCGAACACTGAAGCTTTCTTT.

The rearrangement joins TRBV3-1 (or the pseudogene TRBV3-2) to TRBJ1-1; TRBD1 aligns across 9 bases. Trimming at V came to 4 bases and at J to 4 bases, leaving 7 bases not matched to a gene. The CDR3 extends over 15 amino acids. CDR1 LGHDT and CDR2 YNNKEL come from the germline V gene (reference sequence). The DNA of the CDR3 is TGTGCCAGCAGCCGAATACAGGGGGCGGGCACTGAAGCTTTCTTT. It specifies CASSRIQGAGTEAFF.

The table lists this clone with a count of one. This chain uses TRBV19 with TRBJ1-4; the D gene is possibly TRBD1 (5 bases). Between the trimmed V and J ends, which lost 4 bases and 7 bases, there was a span of 10 bases. CDR1 and CDR2 (germline): LNHDA, SQIVND (reference sequence). The CDR3 runs 13 residues. DNA for the CDR3: TGTGCCAGTAGTAACAGGAGAGGTGAAAAACTGTTTTTT. Translated, it gives CASSNRRGEKLFF.

The rearrangement joins TRBV21-1 to TRBJ1-1; TRBD1, the table's D call, was not compared with the DNA. TRBV21-1 is assigned pseudogene status. The CDR3 totals 16 residues. The CDR3 DNA is TGTGCCAGCAGCACAAGACAGGGGCCCGATGAGACTGAAGCTTTCTTT. This translates into CASSTRQGPDETEAFF.

This rearrangement joins TRBV2 to TRBJ1-4, with D perhaps matching TRBD1 (5 bases). The germline V gene encodes CDR1 SNHLY and CDR2 FYNNEI. The CDR3 is 18 amino acids. Trimming removed 1 base from V and 10 bases from J, with 25 bases in between. The CDR3 protein is CASSEGAAGTSFGGKLFF. The DNA for the CDR3 is TGTGCCAGCAGTGAAGGGGCGGCAGGAACCTCCTTCGGGGGAAAACTGTTTTTT.

The chain carries TRBV6-1 and TRBJ2-1, with D possibly being TRBD2 (6 bases). In germline, CDR1 is MNHNS, CDR2 SASEGT. Deletions cut 3 bases from V and 4 bases from J, with 13 bases between. The CDR3 contains 15 residues. The chain's CDR3 is CASSDTGGDYNEQFF. CDR3 in DNA: TGTGCCAGCAGTGACACTGGCGGGGATTACAATGAGCAGTTCTTC.

This rearrangement joins TRBV14 to TRBJ2-7; D uncertain. The CDR3 length is 12 residues. CDR1 SGHDN and CDR2 FVKESK come from the germline V gene. The V gene lost 2 bases and the J gene lost 6 bases, with 8 bases spanning the gap. The chain's CDR3 is CASSQSSSEQYV. CDR3 in DNA: TGTGCCAGCAGCCAATCGAGCTCCGAGCAGTACGTC.

The chain employs TRBV7-6 and TRBJ1-1; TRBD1 matches 7 bases. Trimming took 5 bases from V and 4 from J; bases not matched to a gene: 7. The CDR3 length is 14 residues. Germline V lookup: CDR1 SGHVS, CDR2 FNYEAQ. The CDR3 region has the DNA TGTGCCAGCAGCCAGGGGGGCGCGGGCACTGAAGCTTTCTTT. This translates into CASSQGGAGTEAFF.

The chain has TRBV10-2 and TRBJ1-1, with a possible D match to TRBD1 (5 bases). Trimming stripped 3 bases from V and 4 bases from J, with 9 bases between. Germline V gives CDR1 WSHSY, CDR2 SAAADI. This CDR3 has 13 residues. CDR3 sequence reads: CASSDSRATEAFF. The CDR3 region has the DNA TGCGCCAGCAGTGATTCCAGGGCCACTGAAGCTTTCTTT.

V and J are TRBV7-9 and TRBJ1-4; perhaps TRBD1 as D (5 bases). Trimming stripped 6 bases from V and 5 bases from J, with 22 bases between. The CDR3 runs to 17 residues. Germline CDR1 and CDR2: SEHNR and FQNEAQ (reference sequence). The CDR3 region is CASRPGNWGRTNEKLFF. The DNA for the CDR3 is TGTGCCAGCAGGCCAGGCAACTGGGGCAGAACCAATGAAAAACTGTTTTTT.

This chain joins TRBV5-1 and TRBJ1-1, with 7 nucleotides matching TRBD1. There are 15 residues in the CDR3. Germline CDR1 and CDR2: SGHRS and YFSETQ. J gave up 0 bases and V 1 base, and 3 bases lay outside the gene matches. CDR3 nucleotide sequence: TGCGCCAGCAGCTTGATGGGACAGCTGAACACTGAAGCTTTCTTT. Amino acids: CASSLMGQLNTEAFF.

The gene calls are TRBV3-1 (or the pseudogene TRBV3-2) and TRBJ2-1; TRBD2 aligns across 7 bases. With 0 bases clipped from V and 10 bases from J, the junction kept 9 bases outside the gene matches. In germline, CDR1 is LGHDT, CDR2 YNNKEL (reference sequence). This CDR3 has 15 amino acids. Written as DNA, the CDR3 is TGTGCCAGCAGCCAAGACCAAGCGGGGCGTTCGGAGCAGTTCTTC. This codes for CASSQDQAGRSEQFF.

The chain uses TRBV21-1 and TRBJ2-1; TRBD2 was called by the table and not checked on the DNA. TRBV21-1 is recorded as a pseudogene. The CDR3 has 16 amino acids. The CDR3 DNA is TGTGCCAGCAGCAAAGGACGGTCTAGCTTTGACAATGAGCAGTTCTTC. Its translation is CASSKGRSSFDNEQFF.

The chain employs TRBV11-2 and TRBJ1-6; 7 bases map to TRBD1. Germline loops: CDR1 SGHAT, CDR2 FQNNGV. The CDR3 has 17 residues. Trimming at V came to 4 bases and at J to 4 bases, leaving 10 bases not matched to a gene. CDR3: CASSSDLDRAYNSPLHF. In DNA form, the CDR3 reads TGTGCCAGCAGCTCGGACCTCGACAGGGCATATAATTCACCCCTCCACTTT.

The chain carries TRBV20-1 and TRBJ1-2; unclear D gene. The CDR3 consists of 11 residues. Germline V gene data show CDR1 as DFQATT and CDR2 as SNEGSKA (reference sequence). CDR3 bases: TGCTGCCTCGGTAGCGGGTATGGCTACACCTTC. Amino acid sequence: CCLGSGYGYTF.

The chain couples TRBV23-1 to TRBJ2-7; 8 bases are shared with TRBD2. TRBV23-1 is treated as an ORF (open reading frame) with a function not yet certain. The CDR3 has 14 residues. V shed 4 bases, J shed 3 bases, and the junction held 5 bases outside the gene matches. The CDR3 bases are TGCGCCAGCAGTCCCACCGGGACTAGCTACGAGCAGTACGTC. Amino acid sequence: CASSPTGTSYEQYV.

The chain employs TRBV5-4 and TRBJ1-2; possibly TRBD1 for D (5 bases). Germline loops: CDR1 SGHNT, CDR2 YYREEE (reference sequence). V was trimmed by 6 bases and J by 8 bases, leaving 23 bases between them. The CDR3 spans 15 residues. The CDR3 spells CASIPGGGSRGGYTF. The CDR3 region has the DNA TGTGCCAGCATCCCCGGGGGTGGCAGCCGGGGGGGCTACACCTTC.

Only a few counts were recorded for this clone. The chain has TRBV9 and TRBJ2-1, with TRBD2 matching 8 bases. This CDR3 is 15 amino acids long. V shed 0 bases, J shed 8 bases, and the junction held 7 bases outside the gene matches. Germline V gives CDR1 SGDLS, CDR2 YYNGEE. The CDR3 DNA sequence: TGTGCCAGCAGCGTAGCGGGGGGGCCTATAGATGAGCAGTTCTTC. Its protein is CASSVAGGPIDEQFF.

This chain joins TRBV3-1 (or the pseudogene TRBV3-2) and TRBJ2-2, with D possibly matching TRBD2 (6 bases). Trimming took 7 bases from V and 1 from J, leaving 10 bases between them. Germline V gene data show CDR1 as LGHDT and CDR2 as YNNKEL (reference sequence). This CDR3 contains 14 residues. The CDR3 region is CASNLGLNTGELFF. The CDR3 DNA reads as TGTGCCAGCAACTTGGGACTGAACACCGGGGAGCTGTTTTTT.

The CDR3 nucleotides read TGTGCCAGCAGTGCCCTCCGAACGGGAGGGTCGGGCGGCTACACCTTC. It encodes CASSALRTGGSGGYTF. The gene calls are TRBV6-1 and TRBJ1-2, with D unclear. CDR1 is MNHNS and CDR2 is SASEGT in the germline V gene. The CDR3 spans 16 residues. With 4 bases removed from V and 8 bases from J, the gap between germline ends came to 23 bases.

The chain uses TRBV9 and TRBJ1-6, with 9 bases lining up with TRBD1. The J segment lost 14 bases and the V segment lost 4 bases, leaving 13 bases of the junction unmatched. The CDR3 spans 15 residues. Germline CDR1 reads SGDLS; CDR2 reads YYNGEE. The CDR3 protein is CASSPRTGAGSSLHF. CDR3 nucleotides: TGTGCCAGCAGCCCACGGACAGGGGCGGGATCGTCCCTCCACTTT.

In DNA, the CDR3 is TGCAGTGCTAGTCGGACAGGGCGAAATGAAAAACTGTTTTTT. It translates to CSASRTGRNEKLFF. J is TRBJ1-4 and V is TRBV20-1, with TRBD1 identical over 8 bases. This CDR3 is 14 amino acids long. V lost 3 bases, J lost 5 bases, and 5 bases stayed unmatched. Germline V gene lookup returns CDR1 DFQATT and CDR2 SNEGSKA (reference sequence).

This rearrangement joins TRBV5-1 to TRBJ2-7; D perhaps matches TRBD1 (6 bases). The CDR3 has 15 residues. V was cut by 0 bases and J by 6 bases, with 16 bases left in between. CDR1 is SGHRS, CDR2 YFSETQ, per germline. CDR3 in DNA: TGCGCCAGCAGCTTGGGGCAGGGGTTAAAGGGCGAGCAGTACGTC. The encoded protein is CASSLGQGLKGEQYV.

The rearrangement links TRBV14 to TRBJ2-1, with 7 bases identical to TRBD1. V lost 8 bases to trimming and J lost 7 bases; unmatched junction nucleotides: 5. Germline loops: CDR1 SGHDN, CDR2 FVKESK. The CDR3 extends over 12 amino acids. The CDR3 sequence: CASGRQGNEQFF. DNA of the CDR3: TGTGCCAGCGGGCGACAGGGAAATGAGCAGTTCTTC.

V is TRBV15 and J is TRBJ2-5; the match to TRBD1 covers 11 bases. The V gene end was trimmed by 4 bases and the J gene end by 5 bases; junction bases not matched to a gene: 6. Germline CDR1 is LNHNV and CDR2 is YYDKDF (reference sequence). The CDR3 length is 15 residues. The CDR3 reads CATSKDWTGGETQYF. CDR3 nucleotides: TGTGCCACCAGCAAGGACTGGACAGGGGGCGAGACCCAGTACTTC.

The chain combines TRBV2 with TRBJ1-3, with D hard to call. CDR1 is SNHLY and CDR2 is FYNNEI in the germline V gene. The CDR3 runs 13 residues. The V gene lost 8 bases and the J gene lost 7 bases, with 15 bases spanning the gap. The CDR3 DNA sequence: TGTGCCAGCGCCCGGGGTGATTGGAACACCATATATTTT. It translates to CASARGDWNTIYF.